This is a list of T cell receptor beta chains from one sample in a study of CD8 T cells in Susac syndrome. TCRdb reanalysed the immunoSEQ multiplex PCR reads using MiXCR and keeps one entry per CDR3 protein. Of approximately 120,000 distinct CDR3 sequences listed, 80% to 95% were seen once; the top ten hold about 0.12%. The sequencing input was CD8+ T cells from PBMCs. These receptors came from a human donor in good health. The conserved cysteine and the conserved F or W are not part of the CDR3 here. The order of the fields is CDR3 protein, V gene, CDR3 length.

CDR3aa: ASSYSKYLTGPYTEAF; v_gene: TRBV6-5; len: 16
CDR3aa: ASSQDVTGELF; v_gene: TRBV4-3; len: 11
CDR3aa: ASRGGGLGSNQPQH; v_gene: TRBV7-2; len: 14
CDR3aa: ASSPGGAYNEQF; v_gene: TRBV3-1; len: 12
CDR3aa: ASSQDWLASDLPDTQY; v_gene: TRBV4-1; len: 16
CDR3aa: AITKDRNTEAF; v_gene: TRBV10-3; len: 11
CDR3aa: SASRSGALR; v_gene: TRBV20-1; len: 9
CDR3aa: SARDFSGNTIY; v_gene: TRBV20-1; len: 11
CDR3aa: AISATREDTQY; v_gene: TRBV10-3; len: 11
CDR3aa: RGTVQNTDTQY; v_gene: TRBV20-1; len: 11
CDR3aa: ASSPGLVSGQETQY; v_gene: TRBV5-4; len: 14
CDR3aa: ASSLGRSNSPLH; v_gene: TRBV7-2; len: 12
CDR3aa: ASSQNPIGTRVEQY; v_gene: TRBV6-2/TRBV6-3; len: 14
CDR3aa: ASSLGRPNTGELF; v_gene: TRBV5-1; len: 13
CDR3aa: SAREVGQGATGELF; v_gene: TRBV20-1; len: 14
CDR3aa: ASSLDGVGLSNQPQH; v_gene: TRBV11-2; len: 15
CDR3aa: ATSRKKQGGQNIQY; v_gene: TRBV15; len: 14
CDR3aa: AISPGQGNYGYT; v_gene: TRBV10-3; len: 12
CDR3aa: ASSYGVTNTGELF; v_gene: TRBV5-1; len: 13
CDR3aa: ASSQARSGTEAF; v_gene: TRBV14; len: 12
CDR3aa: SARVPTSGDYNEQF; v_gene: TRBV20-1; len: 14
CDR3aa: ASSATKYSGELF; v_gene: TRBV9; len: 12
CDR3aa: ASSPRFGLSTDTQY; v_gene: TRBV6-2/TRBV6-3; len: 14
CDR3aa: ASSPELSANTGELF; v_gene: TRBV9; len: 14
CDR3aa: SARFDGGTEAF; v_gene: TRBV20-1; len: 11
CDR3aa: ASRRDNMNTEAF; v_gene: TRBV6-2/TRBV6-3; len: 12
CDR3aa: ASLGATDTQY; v_gene: TRBV2; len: 10
CDR3aa: SRLAGNTDTQY; v_gene: TRBV20-1; len: 11
CDR3aa: SGITSGGTDTQY; v_gene: TRBV29-1; len: 12
CDR3aa: ASTRGNTEAF; v_gene: TRBV9; len: 10
CDR3aa: SNLNLGATEAF; v_gene: TRBV29-1; len: 11
CDR3aa: ASSILTVRYGYT; v_gene: TRBV19; len: 12
CDR3aa: ASSIWGNEQF; v_gene: TRBV19; len: 10
CDR3aa: ASSVGTSRLYNEQF; v_gene: TRBV9; len: 14
CDR3aa: SARGPTTDTQY; v_gene: TRBV20-1; len: 11
CDR3aa: ASSQERTGRRETQY; v_gene: TRBV3-1; len: 14
CDR3aa: ASSKAAGTGDRYEQF; v_gene: TRBV21-1; len: 15
CDR3aa: ASNEGLAGVGDEQY; v_gene: TRBV5-1; len: 14